Listed here are 20 T cell receptor beta chains from one sample, sequenced in a study of cytomegalovirus exposure and HLA in healthy donors. Using immunoSEQ multiplex PCR, the repertoire was profiled, and TCRdb retains in-frame clones only, with some absent. The sample holds about 79,000 clones, 80% to 95% seen once. Sequenced sample: PBMCs. The receptors originated from a woman aged 25 to 39 in good health and CMV-seronegative.

The chain links TRBV5-1 to TRBJ2-1, with D maybe TRBD2 (5 bases). This CDR3 is built from 15 residues. Germline CDR1 and CDR2: SGHRS and YFSETQ. V lost 1 base and J lost 3, with 11 bases in between. CDR3 in amino acids: CASSLLAGDYNEQFF. In nucleotides, the CDR3 is TGCGCCAGCAGCTTGTTAGCCGGGGACTACAATGAGCAGTTCTTC.

V gene TRBV5-6 combines with J gene TRBJ1-2; weak D call: TRBD1 (5 bases). Trimming took off 0 bases at V and 4 bases at J, with 10 bases between the two ends. This CDR3 has 14 amino acids. Looked up from germline, CDR1 is SGHDT and CDR2 is YYEEEE. The CDR3 region is CASSLVGASYGYTF. CDR3 sequence (DNA): TGTGCCAGCAGCTTGGTTGGGGCTAGCTATGGCTACACCTTC.

V is TRBV4-1 and J is TRBJ2-7; 12 bases map to TRBD2. Germline V gene data show CDR1 as MGHRA and CDR2 as YSYEKL. The CDR3 loop spans 14 amino acids. The J segment lost 4 bases and the V segment lost 4 bases, leaving 2 bases of the junction unmatched. Here the CDR3 reads CASSRLAGVYEQYF. In DNA, the CDR3 is TGCGCCAGCAGCCGACTAGCGGGGGTTTACGAGCAGTACTTC.

V usage is TRBV6-6 and J usage is TRBJ1-4; D might be TRBD1 (5 bases). With 6 bases removed from V and 5 bases from J, the gap between germline ends came to 13 bases. This CDR3 has 14 amino acids. Germline V CDR1 and CDR2: MNHNY, SVGAGI (reference sequence). For the CDR3, the DNA is TGTGCCAGCAGCCCGCAGGGTGGGAATGAAAAACTGTTTTTT. Translated, it gives CASSPQGGNEKLFF.

In its sample, this clone was seen once. The V call is TRBV7-6, the J call TRBJ2-5; D gene uncertain. The CDR3 is made up of 15 amino acids. The V and J ends lost 2 bases and 5 bases respectively, with 15 bases between them. Germline V gives CDR1 SGHVS, CDR2 FNYEAQ. The CDR3 sequence: CASSLLGSGVETQYF. The CDR3 region has the DNA TGTGCCAGCAGCTTACTAGGAAGTGGTGTTGAGACCCAGTACTTC.

This sequence joins TRBV9 and TRBJ1-2; 7 nucleotides agree with TRBD1. Trimming took 0 bases from V and 6 from J; bases not matched to a gene: 2. This CDR3 region has 13 residues. Germline CDR1 and CDR2: SGDLS and YYNGEE. DNA for the CDR3: TGTGCCAGCAGCGTAGAACAGGGGAATGGCTACACCTTC. Protein product: CASSVEQGNGYTF. Complete variable domain (other parts from reference TRBV9 and TRBJ1-2): DSGVTQTPKHLITATGQRVTLRCSPRSGDLSVYWYQQSLDQGLQFLIQYYNGEERAKGNILERFSAQQFPDLHSELNLSSLELGDSALYFCASSVEQGNGYTFGSGTRLTVV.

This chain connects TRBV10-3 to TRBJ2-7, with 8 bases identical to TRBD2. The CDR3 consists of 13 residues. The germline gives CDR1 ENHRY, CDR2 SYGVKD. The trim removed 6 bases at V and 2 bases at J, leaving 3 bases unmatched. The CDR3 here is CAISPGLAYEQYF. The CDR3 DNA follows: TGTGCCATCAGCCCGGGACTAGCCTACGAGCAGTACTTC.

This rearrangement joins TRBV7-9 to TRBJ2-7; possibly TRBD1 for D (6 bases). The germline V gene has CDR1 SEHNR and CDR2 FQNEAQ (reference sequence). The CDR3 is 13 amino acids. Trimming took 5 bases from V and 5 from J, leaving 13 bases between them. The CDR3: CASSQQGTDEQYF. CDR3 nucleotide sequence: TGTGCCAGCAGCCAACAGGGTACCGACGAGCAGTACTTC.

This clone was picked up one time. The J gene is TRBJ2-7, the V gene TRBV6-1, with 9 positions matching TRBD1. V lost 6 bases and J lost 3; bases outside the gene matches: 6. This CDR3 has 14 amino acids. Germline CDR1 is MNHNS and CDR2 is SASEGT. CDR3 in amino acids: CASRGMGQGYEQYF. DNA of the CDR3: TGTGCCAGCAGGGGAATGGGACAGGGCTACGAGCAGTACTTC.

The genes are TRBV29-1 and TRBJ1-1, with 7 bases lining up with TRBD1. The V gene end was trimmed by 6 bases and the J gene end by 6 bases; junction bases not matched to a gene: 13. Germline V gene sequence: CDR1 SQVTM, CDR2 ANQGSEA. CDR3 length equals 14 residues. CDR3 protein: CSVGRTGGWAEAFF. In nucleotides, the CDR3 is TGCAGCGTCGGGCGGACAGGTGGGTGGGCTGAAGCTTTCTTT.

This clone occurred once. V is TRBV5-6 and J is TRBJ1-3; 7 bases fit TRBD1. With V trimmed by 3 bases and J by 4 bases, 10 bases remained unmatched. In germline, CDR1 is SGHDT, CDR2 YYEEEE. The CDR3 contains 16 residues. The CDR3 sequence: CASSWDSSETGNTIYF. The CDR3 nucleotides are TGTGCCAGCAGCTGGGACAGCTCCGAGACAGGAAACACCATATATTTT.

The chain couples TRBV30 to TRBJ1-6; D possibly corresponds to TRBD1 (6 bases). Per the germline V gene, CDR1 is GTSNPN and CDR2 is SVGIG (reference sequence). The CDR3 consists of 16 residues. Deletions cut 3 bases from V and 8 bases from J, with 20 bases between. The DNA of the CDR3 is TGTGCCTGGAGGGCCGTCCAGACAGGAGCCTATTCACCCCTCCACTTT. Amino acid sequence: CAWRAVQTGAYSPLHF.

The rearrangement links TRBV14 to TRBJ1-1; D might be TRBD1 (5 bases). Looked up from germline, CDR1 is SGHDN and CDR2 is FVKESK. The CDR3 totals 15 residues. The V and J ends lost 2 bases and 0 bases respectively, with 10 bases between them. The CDR3 nucleotides read TGTGCCAGCAGCCAACTGACAGTATTGAACACTGAAGCTTTCTTT. Translation gives CASSQLTVLNTEAFF.

This rearrangement joins TRBV6-1 to TRBJ2-7; D might be TRBD2 (5 bases). The germline V gene encodes CDR1 MNHNS and CDR2 SASEGT. The V and J ends lost 4 bases and 3 bases respectively, with 16 bases between them. The length of the CDR3 is 15 residues. CDR3 DNA: TGTGCCAGCAGTGGCCCCGGGGTCGTGGTCTACGAGCAGTACTTC. Translating gives CASSGPGVVVYEQYF.

The chain carries TRBV19 and TRBJ2-7; TRBD1 is a possible D gene (6 bases). The CDR3 loop spans 15 amino acids. The V gene lost 3 bases and the J gene lost 3 bases, with 15 bases spanning the gap. Per the germline V gene, CDR1 is LNHDA and CDR2 is SQIVND (reference sequence). The CDR3 bases are TGTGCCAGTAGTATCAAACACGGACAGCGCTACGAGCAGTACTTC. Residues: CASSIKHGQRYEQYF.

J is TRBJ1-5 and V is TRBV19; the D is unclear. CDR1 is LNHDA and CDR2 is SQIVND in the germline V gene (reference sequence). This CDR3 spans 13 amino acids. Between the trimmed V and J ends, which lost 4 bases and 5 bases, there was a span of 9 bases. The CDR3 here is CASSRDGYQPQHF. Written as DNA, the CDR3 is TGTGCCAGTAGTAGAGACGGTTATCAGCCCCAGCATTTT.

The chain combines TRBV5-4 with TRBJ1-5; D remains ambiguous. The CDR3 extends over 15 amino acids. Trimming cost V 2 bases and J 3 bases, with 12 bases left between them. CDR1 SGHNT and CDR2 YYREEE come from the germline V gene (reference sequence). Here the CDR3 DNA reads TGTGCCAGCAGCTTAGATTGGGCAGCCAATCAGCCCCAGCATTTT. This translates into CASSLDWAANQPQHF.

The chain couples TRBV7-3 to TRBJ2-2; 7 positions match TRBD1. The CDR3 is 15 amino acids. With 5 bases clipped from V and 5 bases from J, the junction kept 8 bases outside the gene matches. The germline V gene encodes CDR1 SGHTA and CDR2 FQGTGA. The chain's CDR3 is CASSPDRVGTGELFF. In nucleotides, the CDR3 is TGTGCCAGCAGCCCAGACAGGGTCGGGACCGGGGAGCTGTTTTTT.

The chain combines TRBV30 with TRBJ2-7, with D perhaps matching TRBD1 (6 bases). Per germline, CDR1 GTSNPN and CDR2 SVGIG (reference sequence). The CDR3 has 12 amino acids. Trimming removed 5 bases at V and 6 bases at J, with 14 bases between. CDR3 bases: TGTGCCTGGGGACAGTTCGTGGGCGAGCAGTACTTC. Its protein is CAWGQFVGEQYF.

The gene calls are TRBV28 and TRBJ1-6; possible D gene TRBD1, 5 bases. This CDR3 is 14 amino acids long. Germline values: CDR1 MDHEN, CDR2 SYDVKM. V was pared by 6 bases and J by 6 bases, with 12 bases between. The CDR3, as DNA: TGTGCCAGCAGGGGTGACAGCCGTAATTCACCCCTCCACTTT. Residues: CASRGDSRNSPLHF.